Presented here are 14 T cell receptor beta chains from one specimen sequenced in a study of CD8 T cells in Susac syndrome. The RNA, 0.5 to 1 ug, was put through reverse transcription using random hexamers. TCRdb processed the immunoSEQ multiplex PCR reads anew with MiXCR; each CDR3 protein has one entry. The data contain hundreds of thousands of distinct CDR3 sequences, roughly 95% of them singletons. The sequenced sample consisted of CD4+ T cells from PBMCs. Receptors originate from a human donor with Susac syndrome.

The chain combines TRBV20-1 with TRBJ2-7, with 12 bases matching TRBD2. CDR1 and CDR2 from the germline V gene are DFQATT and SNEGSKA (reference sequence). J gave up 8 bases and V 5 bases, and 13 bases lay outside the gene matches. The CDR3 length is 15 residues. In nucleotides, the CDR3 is TGCAGTGCTCGAACCGATAGACTAGCGGGAGCCAAGCAGTACTTC. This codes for CSARTDRLAGAKQYF.

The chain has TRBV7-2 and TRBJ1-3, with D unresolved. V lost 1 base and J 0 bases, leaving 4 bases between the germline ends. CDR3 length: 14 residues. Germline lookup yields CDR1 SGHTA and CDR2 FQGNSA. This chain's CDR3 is CASSLGLSGNTIYF. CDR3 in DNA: TGTGCCAGCAGCTTAGGTCTCTCTGGAAACACCATATATTTT.

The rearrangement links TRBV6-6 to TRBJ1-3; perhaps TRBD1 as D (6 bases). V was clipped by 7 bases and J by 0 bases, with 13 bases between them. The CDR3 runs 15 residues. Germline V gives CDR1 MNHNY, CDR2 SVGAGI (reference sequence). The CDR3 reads CASNSQGFSGNTIYF. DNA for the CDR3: TGTGCCAGCAACTCACAGGGCTTCTCTGGAAACACCATATATTTT.

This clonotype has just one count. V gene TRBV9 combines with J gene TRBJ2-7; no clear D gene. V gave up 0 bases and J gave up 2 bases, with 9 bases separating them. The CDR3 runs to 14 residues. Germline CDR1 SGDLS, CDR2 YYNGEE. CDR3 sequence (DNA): TGTGCCAGCAGCGTAGGACCGAGCACCTACGAGCAGTACTTC. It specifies CASSVGPSTYEQYF.

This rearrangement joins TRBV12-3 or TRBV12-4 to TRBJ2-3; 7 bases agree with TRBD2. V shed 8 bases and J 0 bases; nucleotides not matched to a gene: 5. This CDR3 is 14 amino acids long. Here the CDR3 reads CASPSGTSTDTQYF. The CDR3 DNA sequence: TGTGCCAGCCCTAGCGGTACTAGCACAGATACGCAGTATTTT.

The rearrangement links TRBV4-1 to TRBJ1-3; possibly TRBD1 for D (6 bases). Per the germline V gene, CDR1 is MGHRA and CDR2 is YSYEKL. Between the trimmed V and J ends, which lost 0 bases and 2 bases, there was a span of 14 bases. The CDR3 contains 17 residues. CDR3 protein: CASSQDHRQDTGNTIYF. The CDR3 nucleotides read TGCGCCAGCAGCCAAGACCACAGACAGGACACTGGAAACACCATATATTTT.

This chain's CDR3 is CSATLPGTGSHGYTF. DNA for the CDR3: TGCAGTGCTACCCTGCCCGGGACAGGGTCCCATGGCTACACCTTC. The chain uses TRBV20-1 and TRBJ1-2; TRBD1 agrees at 9 bases. Germline CDR1 reads DFQATT; CDR2 reads SNEGSKA (reference sequence). After removal of 4 bases from V and 6 bases from J, the junction contained 12 bases not matched to a gene. The CDR3 has 15 amino acids.

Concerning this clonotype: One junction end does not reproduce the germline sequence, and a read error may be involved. CDR3 DNA sequence: TGTGCCAGCAGTAAAGCGGGAGGGCTGAACAATGAGCAGTTCTTC. This sequence encodes CASSKAGGLNNEQFF. This rearrangement joins TRBV6-1 to TRBJ2-1, with TRBD2 matching 10 bases. CDR3 length: 15 residues. The germline gives CDR1 MNHNS, CDR2 SASEGT.

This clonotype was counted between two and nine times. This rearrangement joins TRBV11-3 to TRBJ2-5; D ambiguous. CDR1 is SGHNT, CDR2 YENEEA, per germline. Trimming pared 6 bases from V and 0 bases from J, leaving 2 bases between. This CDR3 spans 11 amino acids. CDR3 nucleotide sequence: TGTGCCAGCAGGTACCAAGAGACCCAGTACTTC. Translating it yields CASRYQETQYF.

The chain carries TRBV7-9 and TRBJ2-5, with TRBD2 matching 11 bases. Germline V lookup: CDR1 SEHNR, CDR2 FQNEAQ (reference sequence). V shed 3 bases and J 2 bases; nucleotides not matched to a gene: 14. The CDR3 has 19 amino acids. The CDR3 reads CASSLLTSGDSESQETQYF. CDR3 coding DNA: TGTGCCAGCAGCTTGCTGACTAGCGGGGATTCAGAATCGCAAGAGACCCAGTACTTC.

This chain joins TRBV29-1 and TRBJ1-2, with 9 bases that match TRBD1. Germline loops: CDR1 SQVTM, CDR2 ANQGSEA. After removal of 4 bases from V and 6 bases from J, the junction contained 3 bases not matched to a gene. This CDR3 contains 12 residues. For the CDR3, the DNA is TGCAGCGTTGCCGGGACAGGGAATGGCTACACCTTC. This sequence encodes CSVAGTGNGYTF.

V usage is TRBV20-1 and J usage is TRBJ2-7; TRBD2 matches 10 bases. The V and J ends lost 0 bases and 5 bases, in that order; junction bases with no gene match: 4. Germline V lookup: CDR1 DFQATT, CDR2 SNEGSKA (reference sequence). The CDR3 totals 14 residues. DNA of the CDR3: TGCAGTGCTAGAGAGGCTAGCGGGAGACACGAGCAGTACTTC. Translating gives CSAREASGRHEQYF.

In nucleotides, the CDR3 is TGTGCCAGCAGCTTCCCCGGGACAGGGGCGGGTGAGCAGTTCTTC. Amino acids: CASSFPGTGAGEQFF. The chain carries TRBV7-2 and TRBJ2-1; 10 nucleotides line up with TRBD1. V lost 3 bases and J lost 9; bases outside the gene matches: 8. The CDR3 is made up of 15 amino acids. Germline V gives CDR1 SGHTA, CDR2 FQGNSA.

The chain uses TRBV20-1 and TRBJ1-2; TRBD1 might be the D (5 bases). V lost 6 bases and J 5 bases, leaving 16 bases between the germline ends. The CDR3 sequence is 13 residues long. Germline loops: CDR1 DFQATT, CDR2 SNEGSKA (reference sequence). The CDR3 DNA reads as TGCAGTGCCGATACCGGGACCTTGTATGGCTACACCTTC. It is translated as CSADTGTLYGYTF.